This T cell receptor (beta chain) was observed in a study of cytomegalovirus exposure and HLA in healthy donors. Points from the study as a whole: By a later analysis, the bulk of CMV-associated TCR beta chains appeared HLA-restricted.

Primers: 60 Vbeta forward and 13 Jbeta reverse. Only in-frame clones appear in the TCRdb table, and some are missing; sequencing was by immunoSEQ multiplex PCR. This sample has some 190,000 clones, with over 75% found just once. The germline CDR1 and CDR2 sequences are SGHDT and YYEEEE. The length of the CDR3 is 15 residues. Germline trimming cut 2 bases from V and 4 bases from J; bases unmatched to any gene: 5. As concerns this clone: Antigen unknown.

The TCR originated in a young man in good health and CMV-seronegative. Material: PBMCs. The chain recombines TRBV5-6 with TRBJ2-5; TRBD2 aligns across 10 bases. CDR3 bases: TGTGCCAGCAGCTTTCCAGCGGGAGGGCCAGAGACCCAGTACTTC. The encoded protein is CASSFPAGGPETQYF.